This is a list of T cell receptor beta chains from one sample in a study of human T cells and chemical hapten exposure. TCRdb used MiXCR to reprocess the RACE reads, holding one entry per CDR3 protein. The table lists about 120,000 distinct CDR3 sequences, 13% of them singletons. The material was whole blood, obtained in connection with sensitization to the hapten diphenylcyclopropenone (DPC). Receptor source: a young woman with alopecia areata. Some clones in this sample may be carry-over from other donors' samples. Both conserved end residues are part of each CDR3. The D gene is left open where the match is weak. Size is stated for part of the rows, as once, few or many counts, or as a class when the clone is expanded.

j_call d_call v_call clone_size cdr3_aa cdr3_nt
TRBJ2-5 NA TRBV25-1 few CASSETGSGETQYF TGTGCCAGCAGTGAGACGGGGAGCGGGGAGACCCAGTACTTC
TRBJ1-6 TRBD1 TRBV7-6 few CASSLAGTGKISPLHF TGTGCCAGCAGCTTAGCAGGGACAGGGAAGATTTCACCCCTCCACTTT
TRBJ2-1 NA TRBV11-2 NA CASSLVAPRSYDNEQFF TGTGCCAGCAGCTTAGTGGCCCCGAGGTCCTACGACAATGAGCAGTTCTTC
TRBJ2-6 NA TRBV7-9 many CASSPGESGANVLTF TGTGCCAGCAGCCCAGGGGAGTCTGGGGCCAACGTCCTGACTTTC
TRBJ1-2 NA TRBV5-4 many CASRLGEDYGYTF TGTGCCAGCCGCCTAGGAGAAGACTATGGCTACACCTTC
TRBJ1-1 NA TRBV20-1 many CSAREEPLIW TGCAGTGCTAGAGAGGAGCCCCTCATTTGG
TRBJ2-7 TRBD2 TRBV29-1 NA CSVWGLAGRTIEQYF TGCAGCGTTTGGGGACTAGCGGGACGGACCATTGAGCAGTACTTC
TRBJ2-3 NA TRBV20-1 few CSARLGPDTQYF TGCAGTGCTCGACTAGGTCCAGATACGCAGTATTTT
TRBJ1-5 NA TRBV20-1 NA CSARDLYSNQPQHF TGCAGTGCTAGAGATCTGTATAGCAATCAGCCCCAGCATTTT
TRBJ1-5 NA TRBV6-2/TRBV6-3 few CASSPDIGNQPQHF TGTGCCAGCAGCCCCGACATCGGCAATCAGCCCCAGCATTTT
TRBJ1-5 NA TRBV21-1 many CASSNRDRARYSNQPQHF TGTGCCAGCAGCAATCGGGACAGGGCACGATATAGCAATCAGCCCCAGCATTTT
TRBJ1-5 NA TRBV4-2 many CASSQEEVQPQHF TGTGCCAGCAGCCAAGAGGAGGTTCAGCCCCAGCATTTT
TRBJ2-2 TRBD2 TRBV7-2 few CASSLHRAGPDTGELFF TGTGCCAGCAGCTTACACCGAGCGGGGCCCGACACCGGGGAGCTGTTTTTT
TRBJ2-7 TRBD1 TRBV7-9 NA CASSLRTGSIYEQYF TGTGCCAGCAGCCTCAGGACAGGGTCCATCTACGAGCAGTACTTC
TRBJ2-2 NA TRBV4-2 few CASSQASGPTGELFF TGTGCCAGCAGCCAAGCCTCCGGGCCGACCGGGGAGCTGTTTTTT
TRBJ2-1 NA TRBV7-6 many CASSDTVGEQFF TGTGCCAGCAGCGATACAGTGGGTGAGCAGTTCTTC
TRBJ2-5 NA TRBV30 few CAWSGIRRQETQYF TGTGCCTGGAGCGGAATAAGACGCCAAGAGACCCAGTACTTC
TRBJ2-1 TRBD2 TRBV7-9 many CASSKGPSGSEVQLF TGTGCCAGCAGCAAAGGGCCTAGCGGTAGTGAGGTGCAGCTCTTC
TRBJ2-7 TRBD1 TRBV6-2/TRBV6-3 NA CASSYSIGRGRNEQYF TGTGCCAGCAGTTACTCGATCGGCAGGGGGCGGAACGAGCAGTACTTC
TRBJ1-3 NA TRBV18 NA CASSPLYPRAPSGNTIYF TGTGCCAGCTCACCGCTATATCCCAGAGCCCCCTCTGGAAACACCATATATTTT
TRBJ2-1 NA TRBV25-1 NA CASSAGPIDYNEQFF TGTGCCAGCAGTGCCGGCCCGATCGACTACAATGAGCAGTTCTTC
TRBJ2-1 TRBD2 TRBV20-1 NA CSAGLAGVSYNEQFF TGCAGTGCTGGGCTAGCGGGGGTCTCCTACAATGAGCAGTTCTTC
TRBJ1-1 NA TRBV12-3/TRBV12-4 many CASSFGGPQGTEAFF TGTGCCAGCAGTTTCGGAGGGCCCCAGGGAACTGAAGCTTTCTTT
TRBJ1-5 NA TRBV19 many CASSISGEPQHF TGTGCCAGTAGTATATCCGGAGAGCCCCAGCATTTT
TRBJ2-5 NA TRBV12-5 NA CASGLGVPSGQETQYF TGTGCTAGTGGTTTGGGTGTCCCATCCGGTCAAGAGACCCAGTACTTC
TRBJ2-7 TRBD1 TRBV29-1 few CSVEGGDSSYEQYF TGCAGCGTTGAAGGAGGGGACAGCTCCTACGAGCAGTACTTC
TRBJ1-5 NA TRBV7-2 few CASSLWQGNGQPQHF TGTGCCAGCAGCTTATGGCAGGGGAATGGCCAGCCCCAGCATTTT
TRBJ2-5 TRBD1 TRBV28 NA CATRTGGTETQYF TGTGCCACGCGGACAGGGGGCACGGAGACCCAGTACTTC
TRBJ1-5 TRBD1 TRBV20-1 many CSAEGTGSQPQHF TGCAGTGCGGAAGGGACAGGGAGTCAGCCCCAGCATTTT
TRBJ1-5 TRBD1 TRBV29-1 many CSVEDPGRDRDKMSNQPQHF TGCAGCGTTGAAGATCCGGGCCGGGACAGGGATAAAATGAGCAATCAGCCCCAGCATTTT
TRBJ2-7 NA TRBV6-2/TRBV6-3 many CASSHPASYEQYF TGTGCCAGCAGTCACCCCGCCTCCTACGAGCAGTACTTC
TRBJ1-5 TRBD1 TRBV20-1 many CSAGRTIGTAHQAQHF TGCAGTGCAGGGCGGACCATCGGGACAGCCCATCAGGCCCAGCATTTT
TRBJ2-2 NA TRBV6-2/TRBV6-3 many CASSYPGELFF TGTGCCAGCAGTTACCCCGGGGAGCTGTTTTTT
TRBJ2-3 TRBD1 TRBV11-2 few CASSHRQGAKDTQYF TGTGCCAGCAGCCATCGACAGGGGGCTAAGGATACGCAGTATTTT
TRBJ1-1 NA TRBV4-2 NA CASSQGQVGEAFF TGTGCCAGCAGCCAAGGGCAGGTGGGAGAAGCTTTCTTT
TRBJ2-5 TRBD2 TRBV10-2 many CASSELERGLVGETQYF TGCGCCAGCAGTGAACTGGAGCGGGGTCTGGTCGGAGAGACCCAGTACTTC
TRBJ1-2 TRBD1 TRBV4-3 few CASSQDRGDYGYTF TGCGCCAGCAGCCAAGACAGGGGGGACTATGGCTACACCTTC
TRBJ2-7 NA TRBV5-4 NA CASSLEAGSIEQYF TGTGCCAGCAGCTTGGAGGCGGGGTCTATCGAGCAGTACTTC
TRBJ1-2 TRBD1 TRBV29-1 NA CSVERDSLALNYGYTF TGCAGCGTTGAAAGGGACAGCCTCGCGCTTAACTATGGCTACACCTTC
TRBJ2-1 TRBD2 TRBV27 NA CASRPPTGGYNEQFF TGTGCCAGCAGACCTCCTACGGGAGGGTACAATGAGCAGTTCTTC
TRBJ2-1 TRBD2 TRBV20-1 few CSAKTSGDYNEQFF TGCAGTGCGAAGACTAGCGGGGACTACAATGAGCAGTTCTTC
TRBJ1-2 NA TRBV7-2 NA CASSLATNLGYTF TGTGCCAGCAGCTTGGCGACCAACCTAGGCTACACCTTC
TRBJ2-1 NA TRBV5-1 NA CASSPGVYNEQFF TGCGCCAGCAGCCCGGGGGTTTACAATGAGCAGTTCTTC
TRBJ2-3 TRBD1 TRBV18 few CASLGQGADTQYF TGTGCCAGCCTGGGACAGGGCGCAGATACGCAGTATTTT
TRBJ2-2 TRBD2 TRBV2 NA CASSQSGANTGELFF TGTGCCAGCAGCCAGAGCGGGGCGAACACCGGGGAGCTGTTTTTT